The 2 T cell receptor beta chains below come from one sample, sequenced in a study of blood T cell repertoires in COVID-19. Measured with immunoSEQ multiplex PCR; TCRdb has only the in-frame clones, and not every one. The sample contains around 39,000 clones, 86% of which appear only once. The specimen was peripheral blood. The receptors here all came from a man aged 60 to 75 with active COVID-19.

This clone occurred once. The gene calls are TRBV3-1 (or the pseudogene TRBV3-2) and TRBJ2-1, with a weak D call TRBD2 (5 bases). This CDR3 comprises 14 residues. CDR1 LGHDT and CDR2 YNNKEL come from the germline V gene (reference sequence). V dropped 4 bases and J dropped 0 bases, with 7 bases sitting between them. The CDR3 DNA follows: TGTGCCAGCAGCCCCACTAGCTCCTACAATGAGCAGTTCTTC. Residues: CASSPTSSYNEQFF.

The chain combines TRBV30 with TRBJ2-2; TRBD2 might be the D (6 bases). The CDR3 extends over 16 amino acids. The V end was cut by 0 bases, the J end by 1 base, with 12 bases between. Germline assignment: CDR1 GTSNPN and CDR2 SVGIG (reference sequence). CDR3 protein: CAWSVFWGGNTGELFF. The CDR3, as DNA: TGTGCCTGGAGTGTTTTCTGGGGAGGGAACACCGGGGAGCTGTTTTTT.